The 2 T cell receptor beta chains presented below share a single source sample, sequenced in a study of blood T cell repertoires in COVID-19. This table comes from immunoSEQ multiplex PCR, and its TCRdb copy is limited to in-frame clones, with some not included. This table has 150,000 to 200,000 clones, 80% to 90% appearing once. Source material: peripheral blood. The source is a man between 60 and 70 years old with acute or convalescent COVID-19.

This chain joins TRBV30 and TRBJ2-6, with 9 bases aligning to TRBD1. Germline lookup yields CDR1 GTSNPN and CDR2 SVGIG (reference sequence). The CDR3 is made up of 16 amino acids. V was pared by 8 bases and J by 5 bases, with 13 bases of the junction left unmatched. CDR3 sequence reads: CAALQGAFLRANVLTF. The CDR3 DNA sequence: TGTGCCGCCTTACAGGGGGCCTTCTTGAGGGCCAACGTCCTGACTTTC. The whole variable domain, remainder taken from reference TRBV30 and TRBJ2-6, is SQTIHQWPATLVQPVGSPLSLECTVEGTSNPNLYWYRQAAGRGLQLLFYSVGIGQISSEVPQNLSASRPQDRQFILSSKKLLLSDSGFYLCAALQGAFLRANVLTFGAGSRLTVL.

This clone was counted a few times. The gene calls are TRBV7-8 and TRBJ2-7, with D tentatively TRBD1 (5 bases). Trimming removed 5 bases from V and 0 bases from J, with 8 bases in between. Germline V lookup: CDR1 SGHVS, CDR2 FQNEAQ. This CDR3 is built from 13 residues. The CDR3 reads CASSGALSYEQYF. CDR3 DNA sequence: TGTGCCAGCAGCGGGGCCCTCTCCTACGAGCAGTACTTC.